These 16 T cell receptor beta chains share one sample of origin, sequenced in a study of blood T cell repertoires in COVID-19. TCRdb keeps only in-frame clones here, not all; method: immunoSEQ multiplex PCR. The sample holds some 120,000 clones; roughly 80% are singletons and the top ten take more than 5.5%. The specimen was peripheral blood. The origin of the receptors is a man in his sixties with acute or convalescent COVID-19.

This sequence joins TRBV7-6 and TRBJ2-1, with 12 bases that match TRBD2. V was clipped by 4 bases and J by 8 bases; unmatched bases: 9. Germline lookup yields CDR1 SGHVS and CDR2 FNYEAQ. CDR3 length equals 16 residues. CDR3 DNA sequence: TGTGCCAGCAGCTCCCAGACTAGCGGGAGTGGCCATGAGCAGTTCTTC. This encodes CASSSQTSGSGHEQFF.

V usage is TRBV30 and J usage is TRBJ2-2, with a possible D match to TRBD2 (7 bases). Germline CDR1 and CDR2: GTSNPN and SVGIG (reference sequence). The CDR3 contains 15 residues. V was shortened by 4 bases and J by 5 bases, with 17 bases between the two germline ends. CDR3 region: CAWTWGGARTGELFF. In DNA, the CDR3 is TGTGCCTGGACCTGGGGGGGGGCGAGGACCGGGGAGCTGTTTTTT.

The chain links TRBV3-1 (or the pseudogene TRBV3-2) to TRBJ1-6, with TRBD1 matching over 7 bases. This CDR3 contains 12 residues. V shed 2 bases, J shed 17 bases, and the junction held 6 bases outside the gene matches. Germline V CDR1 and CDR2: LGHDT, YNNKEL (reference sequence). CDR3 sequence (DNA): TGTGCCAGCAGCCAAATCGACAGGGTGGTCCACTTT. Protein: CASSQIDRVVHF.

This sequence joins TRBV2 and TRBJ2-1, with a tentative D call TRBD2 (6 bases). V was pared by 6 bases and J by 8 bases, with 20 bases between. Germline V gene data show CDR1 as SNHLY and CDR2 as FYNNEI. CDR3 length: 15 residues. CDR3 nucleotide sequence: TGTGCCAGCAGGGGCCGGGGGTTGAGGGGCCATGAGCAGTTCTTC. Its protein is CASRGRGLRGHEQFF.

This clone has only a few counts. This chain uses TRBV19 with TRBJ1-2; 12 positions match TRBD1. This CDR3 contains 15 residues. Losses at the gene ends were 4 bases for V and 8 bases for J; bases not matched to a gene: 8. Germline CDR1 and CDR2: LNHDA and SQIVND (reference sequence). The CDR3 here is CASSNPGQGAVGYTF. CDR3 bases: TGTGCCAGTAGTAACCCGGGACAGGGGGCGGTCGGCTACACCTTC.

The V gene is TRBV5-1, the J gene TRBJ1-2; no clear D. Germline loops: CDR1 SGHRS, CDR2 YFSETQ. V was pared by 6 bases and J by 2 bases, with 14 bases between. The CDR3 runs 14 residues. The CDR3 region has the DNA TGCGCCAGCAATCCAGGATCCACCAACTATGGCTACACCTTC. Translated: CASNPGSTNYGYTF.

This clone turned up a few times. This chain's CDR3 is CASGQGGTEAFF. Written as DNA, the CDR3 is TGTGCCAGCGGACAGGGGGGCACTGAAGCTTTCTTT. The chain uses TRBV25-1 and TRBJ1-1, with 10 bases fitting TRBD1. CDR1 and CDR2 from the germline V gene are MGHDK and SYGVNS. The trim removed 8 bases at V and 4 bases at J, leaving 1 base unmatched. This CDR3 spans 12 amino acids.

The chain recombines TRBV6-4 with TRBJ2-3; 11 nucleotides align to TRBD2. Germline CDR1 and CDR2: MRHNA and SNTAGT. J gave up 4 bases and V 0 bases, and 21 bases lay outside the gene matches. The CDR3 length is 22 residues. The CDR3 protein is CASSDSRQSSGRAIGSPDTQYF. DNA of the CDR3: TGTGCCAGCAGTGACTCTCGACAGAGTAGCGGGAGGGCCATTGGGTCGCCAGATACGCAGTATTTT.

The chain recombines TRBV7-6 with TRBJ1-1; D not certain. The V and J ends lost 2 bases and 1 base respectively, with 14 bases between them. The CDR3 covers 16 residues. The V gene's germline CDR1 is SGHVS and CDR2 FNYEAQ. Written as DNA, the CDR3 is TGTGCCAGCAGCTTACTCAATCGGGGAGGGAACACTGAAGCTTTCTTT. Its protein is CASSLLNRGGNTEAFF.

This chain connects TRBV18 to TRBJ1-2; D gene unclear. The ends were cut back, 6 bases at V and 2 bases at J, with 10 bases in the middle. The CDR3 runs 13 residues. The germline CDR1 and CDR2 sequences are KGHSH and LQKENI. The CDR3 loop reads CASSYSGNYGYTF. The CDR3 DNA reads as TGTGCCAGCTCTTACAGCGGAAACTATGGCTACACCTTC.

This sequence joins TRBV7-2 and TRBJ2-2; the match to TRBD2 covers 12 bases. With V trimmed by 1 base and J by 7 bases, 7 bases remained unmatched. The germline CDR1 and CDR2 sequences are SGHTA and FQGNSA. The CDR3 length is 17 residues. CDR3 sequence reads: CASSLDLAGGSGGELFF. In DNA form, the CDR3 reads TGTGCCAGCAGCTTAGATCTAGCGGGAGGGTCTGGCGGGGAGCTGTTTTTT.

In its sample, this clone was seen once. The J gene is TRBJ2-7, the V gene TRBV5-1; 9 nucleotides line up with TRBD1. Unmatched junction bases numbered 7, after V lost 4 bases and J lost 5 bases. Germline assignment: CDR1 SGHRS and CDR2 YFSETQ. The CDR3 spans 14 residues. The CDR3 DNA reads as TGCGCCAGCAGCCAGGGACAGGGCGCCGACGAGCAGTACTTC. Protein product: CASSQGQGADEQYF. Variable domain in full (rest from reference TRBV5-1 and TRBJ2-7): KAGVTQTPRYLIKTRGQQVTLSCSPISGHRSVSWYQQTPGQGLQFLFEYFSETQRNKGNFPGRFSGRQFSNSRSEMNVSTLELGDSALYLCASSQGQGADEQYFGPGTRLTVT.

The chain joins TRBV19 to TRBJ1-4, with no clear D. The CDR3 is 13 amino acids. Trimming removed 4 bases at V and 7 bases at J, with 10 bases between. The germline V gene encodes CDR1 LNHDA and CDR2 SQIVND (reference sequence). Here the CDR3 reads CASSRSLSEKLFF. The CDR3 bases are TGTGCCAGTAGTAGGAGCTTGAGTGAAAAACTGTTTTTT.

This chain uses TRBV5-6 with TRBJ1-4, with TRBD1 identical over 8 bases. The CDR3 contains 15 residues. The V gene's germline CDR1 is SGHDT and CDR2 YYEEEE. Trimming at V came to 3 bases and at J to 8 bases, leaving 9 bases not matched to a gene. The CDR3 coding sequence is TGTGCCAGCAGCTCTTCGACAGGGGAGTGGGAAAAACTGTTTTTT. Its translation is CASSSSTGEWEKLFF.

The chain combines TRBV7-2 with TRBJ1-4; D gene ambiguous. Germline CDR1 and CDR2: SGHTA and FQGNSA. With 5 bases removed from V and 5 bases from J, the gap between germline ends came to 12 bases. The CDR3 consists of 14 residues. CDR3 sequence reads: CASSNRRPNEKLFF. For the CDR3, the DNA is TGTGCCAGCAGCAACCGGCGGCCAAATGAAAAACTGTTTTTT.

This clone turned up a few times. The gene calls are TRBV27 and TRBJ2-3; D is possibly TRBD2 (6 bases). This CDR3 is built from 13 residues. CDR1 is MNHEY and CDR2 is SMNVEV in the germline V gene (reference sequence). The V and J ends lost 5 bases and 9 bases respectively, with 15 bases between them. The CDR3 DNA sequence: TGTGCCAGCAGTGCGGGGCGGGTGAAAACGCAGTATTTT. It encodes CASSAGRVKTQYF.